This entry concerns a single TCR beta chain. Its antigen is unknown. The data belong to a study of shared clonotypes between healthy human individuals. Regarding the study as a whole: Sharing of clonotypes among donors was expected to vary with sequencing depth.

There are 13 residues in the CDR3. V was cut by 3 bases and J by 5 bases, with 9 bases left in between. Germline V gene lookup returns CDR1 SGHVS and CDR2 FQNEAQ. Clones were sequenced by immunoSEQ multiplex PCR, and TCRdb holds only the in-frame ones, with some missing. The sample has a few hundred thousand clones, roughly 79% seen once; the top ten hold 12%. The chain couples TRBV7-8 to TRBJ2-3; D is unclear. Specimen: PBMCs. The TCR sequence derives from a woman in her thirties or forties in good health. Some clones in this sample may be carry-over from other donors' samples. CDR3 in amino acids: CASSLSREDTQYF. Here the CDR3 DNA reads TGTGCCAGCAGCTTGTCTAGGGAAGATACGCAGTATTTT.